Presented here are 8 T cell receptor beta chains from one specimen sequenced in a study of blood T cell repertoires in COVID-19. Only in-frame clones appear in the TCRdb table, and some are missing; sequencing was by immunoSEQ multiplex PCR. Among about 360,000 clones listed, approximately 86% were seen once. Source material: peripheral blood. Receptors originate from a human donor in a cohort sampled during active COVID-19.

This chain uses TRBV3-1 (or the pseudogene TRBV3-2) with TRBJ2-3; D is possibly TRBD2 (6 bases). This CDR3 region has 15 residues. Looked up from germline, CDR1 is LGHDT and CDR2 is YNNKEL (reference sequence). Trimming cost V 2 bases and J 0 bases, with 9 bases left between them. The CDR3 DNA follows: TGTGCCAGCAGCCAAAGACGGGGGAGCACAGATACGCAGTATTTT. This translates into CASSQRRGSTDTQYF.

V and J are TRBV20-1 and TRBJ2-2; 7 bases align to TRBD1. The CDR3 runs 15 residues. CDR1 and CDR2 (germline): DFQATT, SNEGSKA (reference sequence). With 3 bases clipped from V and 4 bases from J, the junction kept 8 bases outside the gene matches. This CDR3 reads CSASADRVRTGELFF. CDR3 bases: TGCAGTGCTAGTGCTGACAGGGTACGCACCGGGGAGCTGTTTTTT.

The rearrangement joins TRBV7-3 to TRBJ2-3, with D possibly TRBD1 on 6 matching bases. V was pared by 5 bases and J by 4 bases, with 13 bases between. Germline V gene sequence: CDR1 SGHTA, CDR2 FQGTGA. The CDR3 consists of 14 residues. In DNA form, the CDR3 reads TGTGCCAGCAGCCTAAACAGGGTCGCAGATACGCAGTATTTT. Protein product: CASSLNRVADTQYF.

CDR3 sequence: CATKQGSYHEQFF. The CDR3 bases are TGTGCCACCAAACAGGGTAGCTATCATGAGCAGTTCTTC. V and J are TRBV24-1 and TRBJ2-1; tentative D call: TRBD1 (6 bases). The CDR3 has 13 residues. Trimming shortened V by 8 bases and J by 8 bases, and 15 bases separated the two germline ends. Germline assignment: CDR1 KGHDR and CDR2 SFDVKD.

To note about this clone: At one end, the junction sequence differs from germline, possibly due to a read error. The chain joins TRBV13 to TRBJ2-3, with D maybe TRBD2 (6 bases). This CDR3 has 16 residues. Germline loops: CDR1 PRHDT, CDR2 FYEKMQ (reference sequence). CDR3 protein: CASSERSTRGTDTQYF. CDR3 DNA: TGTGCCAGCAGCGAACGCTCGACTAGGGGCACGGATACGCAGTATTTT.

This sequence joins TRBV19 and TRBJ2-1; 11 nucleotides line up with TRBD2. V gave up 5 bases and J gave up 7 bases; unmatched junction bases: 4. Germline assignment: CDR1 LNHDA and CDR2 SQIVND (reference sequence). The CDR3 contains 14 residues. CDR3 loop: CASSVAGGRNEQFF. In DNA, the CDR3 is TGTGCCAGTAGTGTAGCGGGAGGGCGGAATGAGCAGTTCTTC.

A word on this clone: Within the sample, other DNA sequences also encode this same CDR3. The CDR3 bases are TGTGCCAGCAGCTTAGACAGAAACACTGAAGCTTTCTTT. Its protein is CASSLDRNTEAFF. The V gene is TRBV11-3, the J gene TRBJ1-1; D is unclear. The CDR3 totals 13 residues. The V gene lost 0 bases and the J gene lost 2 bases, with 4 bases spanning the gap. Per the germline V gene, CDR1 is SGHNT and CDR2 is YENEEA. The full variable domain, completed using reference TRBV11-3 and TRBJ1-1, is EAGVVQSPRYKIIEKKQPVAFWCNPISGHNTLYWYLQNLGQGPELLIRYENEEAVDDSQLPKDRFSAERLKGVDSTLKIQPAELGDSAVYLCASSLDRNTEAFFGQGTRLTVV.

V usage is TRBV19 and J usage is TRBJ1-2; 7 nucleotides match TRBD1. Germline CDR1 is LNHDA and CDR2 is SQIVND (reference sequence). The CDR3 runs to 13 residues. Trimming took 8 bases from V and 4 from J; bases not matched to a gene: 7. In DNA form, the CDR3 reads TGTGCCAGTCGGGACAGCCCTATCTATGGCTACACCTTC. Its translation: CASRDSPIYGYTF.